The source of this T cell receptor beta chain is a study of T-cell memory formation after mild COVID-19. To note about this clonotype: Its antigen remains unidentified.

TCRdb re-analysed the 5' RACE reads in MiXCR, keeping a single row per CDR3 protein. The data hold roughly 350,000 distinct CDR3 sequences, with around 28% observed a single time. Broader study findings: Contracting clones from day 15 to 85 had balanced CD4/CD8; later expanders favoured CD4+.

Trimming removed 3 bases at V and 3 bases at J, with 15 bases between. Per the germline V gene, CDR1 is LNHDA and CDR2 is SQIVND (reference sequence). This CDR3 has 15 residues. J is TRBJ2-7 and V is TRBV19; maybe TRBD1 (6 bases). Sequencing used PBMCs or a T cell subset sorted from them (not recorded which). This receptor was obtained from an adult woman who had mild COVID-19 (a few samples of this study predate the infection). Cell type and time point are not known. The CDR3: CASSIASGQIYEQYF. In nucleotides, the CDR3 is TGTGCCAGTAGTATCGCCTCCGGACAGATCTACGAGCAGTACTTC.